This entry features one T cell receptor (beta chain) sequence. This entry is derived from a study of cytotoxic CD8 clonotypes in ibrutinib-treated CLL. Study overall: The samples contained a few hundred thousand productive templates on average. They also contained an average of approximately 100,000 productive rearrangements.

Data came from immunoSEQ multiplex PCR; TCRdb stores just in-frame clones and leaves some out. The sample contains about 310,000 clones, roughly 80% of which appear only once. Germline-derived CDR1 and CDR2 are SNHLY and FYNNEI. The CDR3 is made up of 17 amino acids. V dropped 7 bases and J dropped 4; count of bases not matched to a gene: 16. This specimen consisted of PBMCs, obtained before ibrutinib treatment. The V call is TRBV2, the J call TRBJ2-7, with 10 bases matching TRBD2. The sequence was obtained from a human donor with chronic lymphocytic leukemia. This chain's CDR3 is CASKRKRGLAGEYEQYF. In DNA, the CDR3 is TGTGCCAGCAAACGAAAAAGGGGCCTAGCGGGAGAGTACGAGCAGTACTTC.